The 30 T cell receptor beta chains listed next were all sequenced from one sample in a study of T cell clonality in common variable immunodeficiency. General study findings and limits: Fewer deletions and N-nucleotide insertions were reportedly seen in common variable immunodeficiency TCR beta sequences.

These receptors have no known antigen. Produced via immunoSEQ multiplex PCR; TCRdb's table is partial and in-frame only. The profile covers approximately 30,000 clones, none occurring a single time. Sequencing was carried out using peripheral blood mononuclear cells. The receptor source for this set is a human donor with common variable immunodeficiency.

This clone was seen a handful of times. The DNA read from the CDR3 is TGCGCCAGCAGCAGAGACTCCCTCGACAATGAG. This codes for CASSRDSLDNE. The whole CDR3 protein reads CASSRDSLDNEQFF. V gene TRBV5-1 combines with J gene TRBJ2-1; D gene uncertain. The CDR3 goes on 3 residues after the read ends, and that part is filled in from the germline J gene. Looked up from germline, CDR1 is SGHRS and CDR2 is YFSETQ. This CDR3 is 14 amino acids long. V lost 4 bases, J lost 5 bases, and 13 bases lay in between.

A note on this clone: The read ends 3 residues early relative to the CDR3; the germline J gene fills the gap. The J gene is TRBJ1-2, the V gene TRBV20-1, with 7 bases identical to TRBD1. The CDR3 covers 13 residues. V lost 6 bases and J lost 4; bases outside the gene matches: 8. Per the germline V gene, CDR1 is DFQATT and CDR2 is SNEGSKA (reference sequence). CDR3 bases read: TGCAGTGCCAAGGAGGGGGCAGGCTATGGC. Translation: CSAKEGAGYG. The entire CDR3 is CSAKEGAGYGYTF.

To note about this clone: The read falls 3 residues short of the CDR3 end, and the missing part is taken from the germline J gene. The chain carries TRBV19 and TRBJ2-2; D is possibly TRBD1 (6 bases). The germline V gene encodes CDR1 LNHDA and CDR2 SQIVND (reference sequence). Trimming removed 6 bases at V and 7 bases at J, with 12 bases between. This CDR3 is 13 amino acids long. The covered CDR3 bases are TGTGCCAGTAGGAAAACAGGGTTCGGGGAG. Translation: CASRKTGFGE. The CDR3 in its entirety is CASRKTGFGELFF.

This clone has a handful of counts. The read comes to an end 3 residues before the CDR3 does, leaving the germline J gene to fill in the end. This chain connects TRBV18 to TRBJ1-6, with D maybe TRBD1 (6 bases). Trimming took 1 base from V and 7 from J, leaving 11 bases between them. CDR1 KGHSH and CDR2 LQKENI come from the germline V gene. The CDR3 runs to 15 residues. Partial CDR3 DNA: TGTGCCAGCTCACCACAACAGGGTAGGAATTCACCC. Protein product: CASSPQQGRNSP. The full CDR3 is CASSPQQGRNSPLHF.

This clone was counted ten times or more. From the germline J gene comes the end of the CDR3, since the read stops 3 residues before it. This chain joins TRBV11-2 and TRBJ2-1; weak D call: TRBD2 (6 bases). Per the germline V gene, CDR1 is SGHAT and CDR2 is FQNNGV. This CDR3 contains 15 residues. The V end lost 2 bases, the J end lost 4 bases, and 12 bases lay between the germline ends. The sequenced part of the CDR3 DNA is TGTGCCAGCAGCTTACTCGCCCGGGGGTACAATGAG. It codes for CASSLLARGYNE. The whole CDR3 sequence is CASSLLARGYNEQFF.

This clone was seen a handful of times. CDR3 amino acids: CASSEALDRGITAFF. The sequenced part of the CDR3 DNA is TGTGCCAGCAGTGAAGCGCTCGACAGGGGTATTACG. The chain employs TRBV2 and TRBJ1-1, with 8 bases aligning to TRBD1. The read stops 3 residues short of the end of the CDR3; the missing end is completed from the germline J gene. Germline values: CDR1 SNHLY, CDR2 FYNNEI. The CDR3 has 15 residues.

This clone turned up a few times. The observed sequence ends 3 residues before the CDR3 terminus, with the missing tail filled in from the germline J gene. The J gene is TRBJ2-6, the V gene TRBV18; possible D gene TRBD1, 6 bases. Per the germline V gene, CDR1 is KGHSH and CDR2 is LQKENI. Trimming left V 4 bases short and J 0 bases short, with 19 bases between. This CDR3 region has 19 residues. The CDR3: CASSHNRDYLTSGANVLTF. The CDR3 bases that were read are TGTGCCAGCTCACATAACAGGGATTATCTCACCTCTGGGGCCAACGTC.

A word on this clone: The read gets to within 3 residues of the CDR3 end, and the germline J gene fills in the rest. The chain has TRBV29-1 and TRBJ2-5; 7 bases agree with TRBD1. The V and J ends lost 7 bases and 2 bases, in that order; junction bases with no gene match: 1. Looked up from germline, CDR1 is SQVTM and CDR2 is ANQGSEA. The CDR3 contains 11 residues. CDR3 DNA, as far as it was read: TGCAGCGGGACAGGACAAGAGACC. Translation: CSGTGQET. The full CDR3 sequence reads CSGTGQETQYF.

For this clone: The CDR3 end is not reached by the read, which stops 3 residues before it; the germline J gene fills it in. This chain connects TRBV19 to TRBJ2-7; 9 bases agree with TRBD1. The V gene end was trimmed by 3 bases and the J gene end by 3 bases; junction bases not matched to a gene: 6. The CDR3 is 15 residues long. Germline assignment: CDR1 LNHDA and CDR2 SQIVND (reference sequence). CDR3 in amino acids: CASSIRPGQGYEQYF. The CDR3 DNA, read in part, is TGTGCCAGTAGTATCCGACCGGGACAGGGCTACGAG.

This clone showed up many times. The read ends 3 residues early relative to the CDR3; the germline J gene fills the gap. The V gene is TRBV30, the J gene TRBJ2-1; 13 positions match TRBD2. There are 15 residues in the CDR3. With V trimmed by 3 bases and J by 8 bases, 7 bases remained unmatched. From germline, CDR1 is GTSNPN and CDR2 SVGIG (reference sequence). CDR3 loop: CAWSIPGLAGYEQFF. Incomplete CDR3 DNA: TGTGCCTGGAGCATCCCGGGACTAGCGGGATATGAG. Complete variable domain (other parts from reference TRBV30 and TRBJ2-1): SQTIHQWPATLVQPVGSPLSLECTVEGTSNPNLYWYRQAAGRGLQLLFYSVGIGQISSEVPQNLSASRPQDRQFILSSKKLLLSDSGFYLCAWSIPGLAGYEQFFGPGTRLTVL.

The sequenced part of the CDR3 DNA is TGTGCCAGCAGCTTAGGGCTCGGGACTGACTATGGC. Translating it yields CASSLGLGTDYG. From start to end, the CDR3 is CASSLGLGTDYGYTF. This rearrangement joins TRBV7-9 to TRBJ1-2; tentatively, D is TRBD1 (5 bases). The sequence runs out 3 residues before the end of the CDR3; the remainder is reconstructed from the germline J gene. The CDR3 runs to 15 residues. The V gene's germline CDR1 is SEHNR and CDR2 FQNEAQ (reference sequence). V was clipped by 1 base and J by 3 bases, with 12 bases between them. The entire variable domain, with the rest obtained from reference TRBV7-9 and TRBJ1-2, is as follows: DTGVSQNPRHKITKRGQNVTFRCDPISEHNRLYWYRQTLGQGPEFLTYFQNEAQLEKSRLLSDRFSAERPKGSFSTLEIQRTEQGDSAMYLCASSLGLGTDYGYTFGSGTRLTVV.

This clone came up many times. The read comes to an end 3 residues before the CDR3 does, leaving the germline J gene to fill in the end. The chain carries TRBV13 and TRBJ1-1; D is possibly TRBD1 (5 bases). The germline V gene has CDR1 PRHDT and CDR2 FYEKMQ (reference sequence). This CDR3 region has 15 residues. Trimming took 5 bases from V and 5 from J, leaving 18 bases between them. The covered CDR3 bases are TGTGCCAGCAGCGGAGTTCAGGGAATCAGGACTGAA. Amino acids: CASSGVQGIRTE. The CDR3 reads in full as CASSGVQGIRTEAFF.

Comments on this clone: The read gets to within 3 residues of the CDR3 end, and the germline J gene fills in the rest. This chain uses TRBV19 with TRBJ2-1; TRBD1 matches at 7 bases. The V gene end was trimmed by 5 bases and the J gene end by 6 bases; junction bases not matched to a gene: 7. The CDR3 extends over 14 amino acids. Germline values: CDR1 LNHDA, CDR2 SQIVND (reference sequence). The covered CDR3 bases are TGTGCCAGTAGTCTCCAACAGGGGACCAATGAG. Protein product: CASSLQQGTNE. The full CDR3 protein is CASSLQQGTNEQFF.

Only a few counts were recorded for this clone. This CDR3 is CASSDDAEAEAFF. The CDR3 bases that were read are TGTGCCAGCAGTGATGATGCAGAGGCTGAA. This chain joins TRBV6-1 and TRBJ1-1; unclear D gene. The observed sequence ends 3 residues before the CDR3 terminus, with the missing tail filled in from the germline J gene. Germline assignment: CDR1 MNHNS and CDR2 SASEGT. CDR3 size: 13 residues. The germline V and J ends were trimmed by 3 bases and 6 bases, with 11 bases remaining between them.

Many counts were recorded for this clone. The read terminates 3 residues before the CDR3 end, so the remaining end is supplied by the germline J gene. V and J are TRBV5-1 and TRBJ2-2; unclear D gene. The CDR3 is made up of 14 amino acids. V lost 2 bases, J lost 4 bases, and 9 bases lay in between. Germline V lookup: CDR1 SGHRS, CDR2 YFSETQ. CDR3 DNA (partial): TGCGCCAGCAGCTTCCTGGCGGTCACCGGGGAG. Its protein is CASSFLAVTGE. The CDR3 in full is CASSFLAVTGELFF.

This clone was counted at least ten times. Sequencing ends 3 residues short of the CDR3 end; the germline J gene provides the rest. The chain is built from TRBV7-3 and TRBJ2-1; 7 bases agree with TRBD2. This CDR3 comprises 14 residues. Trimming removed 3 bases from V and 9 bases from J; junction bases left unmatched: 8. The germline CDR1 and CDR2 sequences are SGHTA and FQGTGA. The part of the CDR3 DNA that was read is TGTGCCAGCAGCTTTGGTGCGGGAGTGGGTGAG. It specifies CASSFGAGVGE. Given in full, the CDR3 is CASSFGAGVGEQFF.

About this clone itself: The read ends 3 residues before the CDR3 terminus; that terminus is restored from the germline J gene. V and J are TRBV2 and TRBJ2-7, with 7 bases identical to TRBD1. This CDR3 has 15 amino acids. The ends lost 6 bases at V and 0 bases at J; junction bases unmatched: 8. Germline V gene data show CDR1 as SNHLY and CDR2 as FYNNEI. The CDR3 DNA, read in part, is TGTGCCAGCAGGCTTGGGGACAGACCCTCCTACGAG. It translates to CASRLGDRPSYE. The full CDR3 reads CASRLGDRPSYEQYF.

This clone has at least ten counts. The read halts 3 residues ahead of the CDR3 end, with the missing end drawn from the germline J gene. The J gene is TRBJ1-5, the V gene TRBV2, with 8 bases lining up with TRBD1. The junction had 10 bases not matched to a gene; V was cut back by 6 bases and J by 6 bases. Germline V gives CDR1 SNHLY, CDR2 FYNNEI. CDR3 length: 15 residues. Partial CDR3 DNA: TGTGCCAGCAGAGGACAGGGTTTAGTTGGTCAGCCC. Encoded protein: CASRGQGLVGQP. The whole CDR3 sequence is CASRGQGLVGQPQHF.

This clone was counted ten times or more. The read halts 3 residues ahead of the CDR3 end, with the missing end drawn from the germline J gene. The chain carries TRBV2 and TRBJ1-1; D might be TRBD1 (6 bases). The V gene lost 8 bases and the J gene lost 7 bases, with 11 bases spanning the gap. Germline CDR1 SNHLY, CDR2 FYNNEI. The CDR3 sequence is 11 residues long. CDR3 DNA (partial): TGTGCCAGCTGCCCGGACAGTGAA. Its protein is CASCPDSE. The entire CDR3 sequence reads CASCPDSEAFF. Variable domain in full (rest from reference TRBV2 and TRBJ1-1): EPEVTQTPSHQVTQMGQEVILRCVPISNHLYFYWYRQILGQKVEFLVSFYNNEISEKSEIFDDQFSVERPDGSNFTLKIRSTKLEDSAMYFCASCPDSEAFFGQGTRLTVV.

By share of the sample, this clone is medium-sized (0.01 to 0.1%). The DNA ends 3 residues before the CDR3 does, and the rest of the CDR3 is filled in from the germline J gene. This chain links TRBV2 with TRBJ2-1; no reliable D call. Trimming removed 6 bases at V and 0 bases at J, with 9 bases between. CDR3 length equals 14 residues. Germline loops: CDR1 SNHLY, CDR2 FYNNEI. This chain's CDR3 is CASRLTRSYNEQFF. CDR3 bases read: TGTGCCAGCAGACTCACCCGCTCCTACAATGAG.

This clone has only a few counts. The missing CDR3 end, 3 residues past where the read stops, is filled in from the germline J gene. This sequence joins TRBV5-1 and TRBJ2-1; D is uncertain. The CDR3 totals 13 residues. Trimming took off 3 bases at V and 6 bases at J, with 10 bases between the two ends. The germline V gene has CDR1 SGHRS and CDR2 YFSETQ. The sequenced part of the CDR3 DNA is TGCGCCAGCAGCTCTCTGTACGGCAATGAG. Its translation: CASSSLYGNE. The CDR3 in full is CASSSLYGNEQFF.

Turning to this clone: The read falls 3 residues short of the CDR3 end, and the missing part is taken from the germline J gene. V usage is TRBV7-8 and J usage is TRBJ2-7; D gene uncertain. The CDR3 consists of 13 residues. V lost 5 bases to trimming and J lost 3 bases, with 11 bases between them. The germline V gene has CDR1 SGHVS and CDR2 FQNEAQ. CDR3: CASSLGSFYEQYF. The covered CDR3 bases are TGTGCCAGCAGCCTAGGAAGCTTCTACGAG.

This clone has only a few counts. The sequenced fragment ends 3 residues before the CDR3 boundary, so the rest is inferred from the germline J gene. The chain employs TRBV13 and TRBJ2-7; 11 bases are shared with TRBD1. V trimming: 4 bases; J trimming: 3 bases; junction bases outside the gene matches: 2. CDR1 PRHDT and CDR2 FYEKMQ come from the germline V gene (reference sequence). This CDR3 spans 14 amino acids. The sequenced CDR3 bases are TGTGCCAGCAGCTGGGGGACAGGGGGCTACGAG. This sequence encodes CASSWGTGGYE. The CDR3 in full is CASSWGTGGYEQYF.

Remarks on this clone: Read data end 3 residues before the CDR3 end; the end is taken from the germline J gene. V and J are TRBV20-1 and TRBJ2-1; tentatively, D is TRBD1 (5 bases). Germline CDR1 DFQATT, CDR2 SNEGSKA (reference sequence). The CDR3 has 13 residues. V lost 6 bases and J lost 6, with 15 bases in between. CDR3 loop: CSALLGAANEQFF. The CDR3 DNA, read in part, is TGCAGTGCCCTTTTAGGGGCGGCCAATGAG.

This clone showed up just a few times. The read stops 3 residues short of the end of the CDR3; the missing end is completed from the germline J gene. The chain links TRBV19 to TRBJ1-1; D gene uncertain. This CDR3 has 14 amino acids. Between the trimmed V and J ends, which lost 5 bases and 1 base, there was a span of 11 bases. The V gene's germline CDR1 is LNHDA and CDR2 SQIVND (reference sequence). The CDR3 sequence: CASSRLIKNTEAFF. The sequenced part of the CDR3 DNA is TGTGCCAGTAGTCGACTCATCAAGAACACTGAA.

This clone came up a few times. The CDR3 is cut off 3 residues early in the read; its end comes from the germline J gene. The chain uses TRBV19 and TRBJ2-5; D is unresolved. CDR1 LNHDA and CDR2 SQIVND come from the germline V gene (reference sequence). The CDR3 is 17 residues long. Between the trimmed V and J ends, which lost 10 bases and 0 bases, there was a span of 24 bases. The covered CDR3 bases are TGTGCCAAAAACCCATCCCCTTCTCGCCAGTACCAAGAGACC. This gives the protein CAKNPSPSRQYQET. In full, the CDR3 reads CAKNPSPSRQYQETQYF.

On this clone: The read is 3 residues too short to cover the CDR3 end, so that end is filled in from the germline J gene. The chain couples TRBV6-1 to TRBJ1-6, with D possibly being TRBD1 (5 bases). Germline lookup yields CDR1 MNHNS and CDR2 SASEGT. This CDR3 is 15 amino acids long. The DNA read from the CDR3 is TGTGCCAGCAGTGAGGGGACGGGTACACGCGGGGCC. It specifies CASSEGTGTRGA. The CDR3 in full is CASSEGTGTRGALHF.

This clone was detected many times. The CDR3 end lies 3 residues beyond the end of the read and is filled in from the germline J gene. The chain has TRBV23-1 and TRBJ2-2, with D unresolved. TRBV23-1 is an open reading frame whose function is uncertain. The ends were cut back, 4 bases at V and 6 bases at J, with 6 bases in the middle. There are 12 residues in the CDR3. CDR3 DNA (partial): TGCGCCAGCAGTCTGAGCTCCGGGGAG. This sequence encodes CASSLSSGE. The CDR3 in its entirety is CASSLSSGELFF.

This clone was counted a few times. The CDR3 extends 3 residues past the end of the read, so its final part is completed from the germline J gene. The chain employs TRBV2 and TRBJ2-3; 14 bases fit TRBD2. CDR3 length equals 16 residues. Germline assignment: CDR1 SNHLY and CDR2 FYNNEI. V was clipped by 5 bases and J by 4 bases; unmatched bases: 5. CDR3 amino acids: CASSRGLAGGADTQYF. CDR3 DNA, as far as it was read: TGTGCCAGCAGTAGAGGACTAGCGGGAGGTGCAGATACG. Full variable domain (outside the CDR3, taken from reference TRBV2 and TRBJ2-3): EPEVTQTPSHQVTQMGQEVILRCVPISNHLYFYWYRQILGQKVEFLVSFYNNEISEKSEIFDDQFSVERPDGSNFTLKIRSTKLEDSAMYFCASSRGLAGGADTQYFGPGTRLTVL.

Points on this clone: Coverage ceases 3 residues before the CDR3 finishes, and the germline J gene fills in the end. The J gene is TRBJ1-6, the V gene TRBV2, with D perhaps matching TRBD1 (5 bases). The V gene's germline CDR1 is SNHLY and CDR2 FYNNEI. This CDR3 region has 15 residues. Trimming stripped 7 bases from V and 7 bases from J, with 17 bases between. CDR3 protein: CASNLNRGVNSPLHF. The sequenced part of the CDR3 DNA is TGTGCCAGCAACCTCAACCGGGGGGTAAATTCACCC.